This record concerns one T cell receptor (beta chain) sequence. Donors each contributed one blood sample measuring under 3 ml. Every TCR library used approximately 3,700 ng of total RNA. Eight separate reactions per sample yielded the cDNA. Each UMI harboured a 6-nucleotide sample barcode and was appended via template switching. For each CDR3 protein, TCRdb gives one entry from its re-call of the 5' RACE reads, without DNA. Its table records roughly 170,000 distinct CDR3 sequences. The entry originates in a study of monozygotic twins with inflammatory bowel disease. This CDR3 contains 15 residues. Looked up from germline, CDR1 is DFQATT and CDR2 is SNEGSKA (reference sequence).

The genes are TRBV20-1 and TRBJ2-7; the D call from TCRdb, TRBD1, cannot be confirmed without DNA. The clonotype was recovered from a human donor with ulcerative colitis or Crohn's disease, or a healthy co-twin of an affected twin (not recorded which). Sequencing used blood. Here the CDR3 reads CSARGETGGVYEQYF.